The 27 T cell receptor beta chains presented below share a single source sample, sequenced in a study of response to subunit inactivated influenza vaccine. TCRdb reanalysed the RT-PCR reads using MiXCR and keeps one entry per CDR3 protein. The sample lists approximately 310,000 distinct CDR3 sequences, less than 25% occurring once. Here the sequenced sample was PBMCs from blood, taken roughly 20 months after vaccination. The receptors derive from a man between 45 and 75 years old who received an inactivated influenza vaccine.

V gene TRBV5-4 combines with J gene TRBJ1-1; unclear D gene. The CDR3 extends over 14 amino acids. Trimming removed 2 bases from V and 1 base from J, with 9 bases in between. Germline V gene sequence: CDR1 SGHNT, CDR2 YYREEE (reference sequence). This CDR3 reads CASSLDAGNTEAFF. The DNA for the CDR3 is TGTGCCAGCAGCTTAGACGCGGGGAACACTGAAGCTTTCTTT.

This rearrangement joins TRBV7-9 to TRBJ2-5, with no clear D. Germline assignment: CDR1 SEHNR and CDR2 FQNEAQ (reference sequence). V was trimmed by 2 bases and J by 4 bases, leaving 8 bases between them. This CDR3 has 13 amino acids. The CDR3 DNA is TGTGCCAGCAGCTTATCTACGGGAGAGACCCAGTACTTC. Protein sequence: CASSLSTGETQYF.

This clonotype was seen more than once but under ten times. The CDR3 DNA reads as TGTGCCAGCCTCGAGCTTGGTACTAACTATGGCTACACCTTC. Amino acids: CASLELGTNYGYTF. The chain has TRBV6-2 or TRBV6-3 and TRBJ1-2; D uncertain. Germline loops: CDR1 MNHEY, CDR2 SVGEGT. Trimming took off 8 bases at V and 0 bases at J, with 13 bases between the two ends. The CDR3 runs 14 residues.

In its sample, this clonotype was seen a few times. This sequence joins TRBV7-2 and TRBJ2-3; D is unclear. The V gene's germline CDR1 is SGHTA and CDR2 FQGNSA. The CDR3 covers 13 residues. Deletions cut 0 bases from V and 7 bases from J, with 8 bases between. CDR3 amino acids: CASSLAGINTQYF. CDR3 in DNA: TGTGCCAGCAGCTTAGCGGGGATCAATACGCAGTATTTT.

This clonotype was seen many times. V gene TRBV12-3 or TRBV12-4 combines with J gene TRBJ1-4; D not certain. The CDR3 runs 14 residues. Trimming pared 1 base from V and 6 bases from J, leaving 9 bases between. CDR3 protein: CASSLGQRHEKLFF. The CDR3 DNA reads TGTGCCAGCAGTTTAGGGCAGCGACATGAAAAACTGTTTTTT.

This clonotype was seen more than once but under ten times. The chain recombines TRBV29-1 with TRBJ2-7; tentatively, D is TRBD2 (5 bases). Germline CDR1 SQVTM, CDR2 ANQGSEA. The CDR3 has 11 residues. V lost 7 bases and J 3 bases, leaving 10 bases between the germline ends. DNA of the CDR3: TGCAGCGGAACCCGGGGCTACGAGCAGTACTTC. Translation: CSGTRGYEQYF.

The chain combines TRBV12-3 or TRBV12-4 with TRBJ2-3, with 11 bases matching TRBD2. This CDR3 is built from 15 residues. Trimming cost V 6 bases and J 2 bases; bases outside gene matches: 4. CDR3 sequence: CASRGTSGHTDTQYF. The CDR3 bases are TGTGCCAGCAGAGGGACTAGCGGCCACACAGATACGCAGTATTTT.

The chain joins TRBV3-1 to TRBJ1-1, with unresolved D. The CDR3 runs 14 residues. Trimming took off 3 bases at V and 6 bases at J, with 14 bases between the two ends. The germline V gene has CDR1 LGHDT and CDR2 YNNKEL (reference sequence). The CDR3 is CASSHRGFNAEAFF. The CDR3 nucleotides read TGTGCCAGCAGCCACCGGGGTTTTAACGCTGAAGCTTTCTTT.

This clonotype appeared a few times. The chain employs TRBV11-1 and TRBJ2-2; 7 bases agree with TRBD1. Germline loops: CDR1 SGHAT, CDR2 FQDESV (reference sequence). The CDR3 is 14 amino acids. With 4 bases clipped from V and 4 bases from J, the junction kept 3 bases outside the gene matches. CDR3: CASSSQGFTGELFF. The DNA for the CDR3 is TGTGCCAGCAGCTCACAGGGGTTCACCGGGGAGCTGTTTTTT.

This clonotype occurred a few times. The chain's CDR3 is CASSTLAGVGYEQYF. In DNA, the CDR3 is TGTGCCAGCAGCACACTAGCGGGAGTTGGCTACGAGCAGTACTTC. The chain has TRBV12-3 or TRBV12-4 and TRBJ2-7; 11 positions agree with TRBD2. This CDR3 contains 15 residues. J gave up 3 bases and V 6 bases, and 7 bases lay outside the gene matches.

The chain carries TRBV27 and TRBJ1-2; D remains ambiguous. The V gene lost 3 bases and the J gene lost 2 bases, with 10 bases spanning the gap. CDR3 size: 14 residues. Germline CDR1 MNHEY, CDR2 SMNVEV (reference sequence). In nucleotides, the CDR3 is TGTGCCAGCAGTTTTCACGGATCAAACTATGGCTACACCTTC. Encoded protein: CASSFHGSNYGYTF.

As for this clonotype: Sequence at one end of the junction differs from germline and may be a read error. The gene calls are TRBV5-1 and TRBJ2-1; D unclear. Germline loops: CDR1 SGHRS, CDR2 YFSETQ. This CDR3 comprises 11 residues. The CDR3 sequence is CASRSDKEQFF. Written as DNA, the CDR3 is TGCGCCAGCCGTTCTGACAAGGAGCAGTTCTTC.

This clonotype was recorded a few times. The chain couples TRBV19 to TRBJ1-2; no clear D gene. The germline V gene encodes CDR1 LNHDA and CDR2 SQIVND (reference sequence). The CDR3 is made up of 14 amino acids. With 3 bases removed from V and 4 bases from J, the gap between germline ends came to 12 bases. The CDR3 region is CASSITQSIYGYTF. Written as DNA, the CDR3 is TGTGCCAGTAGTATTACCCAGTCCATCTATGGCTACACCTTC.

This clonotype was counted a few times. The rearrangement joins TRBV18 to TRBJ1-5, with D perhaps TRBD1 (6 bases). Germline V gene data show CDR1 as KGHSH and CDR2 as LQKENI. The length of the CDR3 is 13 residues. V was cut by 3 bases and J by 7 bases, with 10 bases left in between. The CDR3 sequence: CASSPAGEQPQHF. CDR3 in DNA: TGTGCCAGCTCACCGGCAGGGGAGCAGCCCCAGCATTTT.

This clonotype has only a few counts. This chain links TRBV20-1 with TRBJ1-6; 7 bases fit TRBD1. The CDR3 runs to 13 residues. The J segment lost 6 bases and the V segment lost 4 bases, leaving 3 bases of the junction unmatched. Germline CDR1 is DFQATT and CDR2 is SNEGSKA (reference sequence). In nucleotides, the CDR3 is TGCAGTGCTATCAGGGGGAGTAATTCACCCCTCCACTTT. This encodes CSAIRGSNSPLHF.

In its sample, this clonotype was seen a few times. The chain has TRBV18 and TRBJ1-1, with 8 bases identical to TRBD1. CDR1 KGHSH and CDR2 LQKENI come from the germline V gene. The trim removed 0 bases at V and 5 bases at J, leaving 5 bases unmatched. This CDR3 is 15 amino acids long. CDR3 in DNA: TGTGCCAGCTCACCACCGCAGGGGGCGAATACTGAAGCTTTCTTT. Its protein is CASSPPQGANTEAFF.

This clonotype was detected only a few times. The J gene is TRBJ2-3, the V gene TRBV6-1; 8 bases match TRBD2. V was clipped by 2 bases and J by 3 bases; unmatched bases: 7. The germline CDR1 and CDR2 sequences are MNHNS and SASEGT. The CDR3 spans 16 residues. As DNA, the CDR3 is TGTGCCAGCAGTGAATTGCCGGGAGGGATGACAGATACGCAGTATTTT. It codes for CASSELPGGMTDTQYF.

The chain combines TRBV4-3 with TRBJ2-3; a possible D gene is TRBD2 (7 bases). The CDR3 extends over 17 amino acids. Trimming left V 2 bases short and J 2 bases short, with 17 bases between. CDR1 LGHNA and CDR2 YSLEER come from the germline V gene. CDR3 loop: CASSQQRGGEFTDTQYF. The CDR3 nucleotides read TGCGCCAGCAGCCAACAGAGGGGGGGGGAATTCACAGATACGCAGTATTTT.

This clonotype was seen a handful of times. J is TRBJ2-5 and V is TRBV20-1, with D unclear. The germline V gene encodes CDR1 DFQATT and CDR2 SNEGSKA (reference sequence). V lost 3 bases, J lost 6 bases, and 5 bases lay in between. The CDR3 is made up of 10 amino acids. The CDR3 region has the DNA TGCAGTGCTAGTAGGCAGACCCAGTACTTC. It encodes CSASRQTQYF.

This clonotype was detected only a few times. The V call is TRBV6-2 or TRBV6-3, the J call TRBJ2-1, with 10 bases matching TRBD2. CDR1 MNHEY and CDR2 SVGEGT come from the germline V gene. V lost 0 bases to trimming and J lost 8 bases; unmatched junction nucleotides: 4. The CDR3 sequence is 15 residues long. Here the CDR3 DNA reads TGTGCCAGCAGTTACTCTCAGACTAGCGGGTATGAGCAGTTCTTC. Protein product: CASSYSQTSGYEQFF.

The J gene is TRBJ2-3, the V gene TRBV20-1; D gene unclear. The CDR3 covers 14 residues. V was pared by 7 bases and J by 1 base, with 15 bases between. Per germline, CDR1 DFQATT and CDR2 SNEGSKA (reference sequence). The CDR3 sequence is CSVPRSGGTDTQYF. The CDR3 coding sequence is TGCAGTGTCCCGCGCAGTGGCGGCACAGATACGCAGTATTTT.

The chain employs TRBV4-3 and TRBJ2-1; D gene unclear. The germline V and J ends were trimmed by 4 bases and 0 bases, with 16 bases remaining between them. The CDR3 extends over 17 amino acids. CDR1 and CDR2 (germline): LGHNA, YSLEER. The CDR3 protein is CASSRLGGSLSYNEQFF. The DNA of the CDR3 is TGCGCCAGCAGCCGGCTGGGCGGCTCCCTCTCCTACAATGAGCAGTTCTTC.

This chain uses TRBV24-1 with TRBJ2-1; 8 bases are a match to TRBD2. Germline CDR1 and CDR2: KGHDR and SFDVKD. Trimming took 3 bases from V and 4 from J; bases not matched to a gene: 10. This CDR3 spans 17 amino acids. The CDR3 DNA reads TGTGCCACCAGTGATCGTGTTGAAGCGGGGGCATACAATGAGCAGTTCTTC. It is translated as CATSDRVEAGAYNEQFF.

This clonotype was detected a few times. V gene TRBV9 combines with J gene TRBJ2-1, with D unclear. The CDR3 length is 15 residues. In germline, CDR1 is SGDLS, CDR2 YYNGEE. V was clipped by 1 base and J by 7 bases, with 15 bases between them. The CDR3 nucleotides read TGTGCCAGCAGCGTAAATTCGGTTTGGAAAAATGAGCAGTTCTTC. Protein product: CASSVNSVWKNEQFF.

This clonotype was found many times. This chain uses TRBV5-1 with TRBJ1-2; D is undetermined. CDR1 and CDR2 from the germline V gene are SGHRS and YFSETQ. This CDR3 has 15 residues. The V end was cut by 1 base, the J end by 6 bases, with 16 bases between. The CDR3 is CASSLQPASQDGYTF. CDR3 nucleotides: TGCGCCAGCAGCTTGCAACCGGCCTCCCAGGATGGCTACACCTTC.

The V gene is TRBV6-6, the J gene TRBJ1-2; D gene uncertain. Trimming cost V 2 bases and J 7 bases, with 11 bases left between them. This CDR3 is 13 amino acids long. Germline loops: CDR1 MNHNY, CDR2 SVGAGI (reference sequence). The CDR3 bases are TGTGCCAGCAGTTACGGGGAGTCGGGTGGCTACACCTTC. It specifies CASSYGESGGYTF.

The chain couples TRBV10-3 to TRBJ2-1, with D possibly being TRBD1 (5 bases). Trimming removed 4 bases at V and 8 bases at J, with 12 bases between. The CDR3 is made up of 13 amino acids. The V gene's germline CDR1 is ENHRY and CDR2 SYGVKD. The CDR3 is CAISVKGYDEQFF. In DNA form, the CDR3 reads TGTGCCATCAGTGTAAAGGGGTACGATGAGCAGTTCTTC.